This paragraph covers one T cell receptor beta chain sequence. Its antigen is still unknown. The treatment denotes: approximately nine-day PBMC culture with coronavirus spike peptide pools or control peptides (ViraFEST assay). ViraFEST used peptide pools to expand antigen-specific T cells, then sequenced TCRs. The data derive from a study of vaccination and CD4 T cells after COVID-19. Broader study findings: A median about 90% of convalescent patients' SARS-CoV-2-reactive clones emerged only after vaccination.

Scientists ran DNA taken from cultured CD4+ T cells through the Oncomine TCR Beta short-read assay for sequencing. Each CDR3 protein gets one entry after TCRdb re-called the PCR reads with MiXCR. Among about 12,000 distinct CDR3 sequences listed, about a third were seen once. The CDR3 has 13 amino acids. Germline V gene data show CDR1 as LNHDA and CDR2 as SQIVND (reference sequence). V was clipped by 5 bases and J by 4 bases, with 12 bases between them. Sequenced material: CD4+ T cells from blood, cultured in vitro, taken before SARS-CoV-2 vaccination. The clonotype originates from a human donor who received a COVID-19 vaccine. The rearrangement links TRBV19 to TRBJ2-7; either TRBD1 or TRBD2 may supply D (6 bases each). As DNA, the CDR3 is TGTGCCAGTAGTGGGGGGCTAGGGTACGAGCAGTACTTC. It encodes CASSGGLGYEQYF.